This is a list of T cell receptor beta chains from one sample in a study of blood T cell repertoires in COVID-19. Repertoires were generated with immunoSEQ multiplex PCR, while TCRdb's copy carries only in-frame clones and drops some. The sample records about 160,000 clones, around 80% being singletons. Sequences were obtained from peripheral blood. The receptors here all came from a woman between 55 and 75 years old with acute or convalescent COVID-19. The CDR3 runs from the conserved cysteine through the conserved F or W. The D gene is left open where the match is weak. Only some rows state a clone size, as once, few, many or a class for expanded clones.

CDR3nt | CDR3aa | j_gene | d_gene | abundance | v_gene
TGTGCCAGCAGCGTAGGGCGACTAGCGGGGTCGAGCGGGGAGCTGTTTTTT | CASSVGRLAGSSGELFF | TRBJ2-2 | TRBD2 | NA | TRBV9
TGCGCCAGCAGCCAGGCAGGGGCCTATGGCTACACCTTC | CASSQAGAYGYTF | TRBJ1-2 | NA | NA | TRBV4-3
TGCGCCAGCAGCTTGGACAGGTACAATGAGCAGTTCTTC | CASSLDRYNEQFF | TRBJ2-1 | NA | NA | TRBV5-1
TGTGCCAGCAGCTGGACAGCCGGGGAGCTGTTTTTT | CASSWTAGELFF | TRBJ2-2 | NA | NA | TRBV25-1
TGCGCCGAACGGGTGCAGGGGAACACTGAAGCTTTCTTT | CAERVQGNTEAFF | TRBJ1-1 | NA | once | TRBV10-1
TGTGCCAGCAGCTCAGGGACAGGGATCTCTGGAAACACCATATATTTT | CASSSGTGISGNTIYF | TRBJ1-3 | TRBD1 | NA | TRBV7-9
TGTGCCAGCAGCGCCAGCCAGGGGGCGCGCATCGGGGAGCTGTTTTTT | CASSASQGARIGELFF | TRBJ2-2 | TRBD1 | NA | TRBV9
TGTGCCAGCAGTTACCCAGGGGGCGGAGAGACCCAGTACTTC | CASSYPGGGETQYF | TRBJ2-5 | TRBD1 | NA | TRBV6-6
TGTGCCAGCAGCCGCCGGGACAGAGATAATGAAAAACTGTTTTTT | CASSRRDRDNEKLFF | TRBJ1-4 | TRBD1 | NA | TRBV7-8
TGTGCCAGCAGCTTGAACAGGCCTAGGGGCCTTAATGAAAAACTGTTTTTT | CASSLNRPRGLNEKLFF | TRBJ1-4 | NA | NA | TRBV5-6
TGTGCCAGCAGTTACTCGAGGAACATTAGAGGGAATGAGCAGTTCTTC | CASSYSRNIRGNEQFF | TRBJ2-1 | NA | NA | TRBV6-5
TGTGCCAGCAACAGGGTTATGAACACTGAAGCTTTCTTT | CASNRVMNTEAFF | TRBJ1-1 | NA | few | TRBV9
TGTGCCACCAGCGTCGGATGGGGGGACTACGAGCAGTACTTC | CATSVGWGDYEQYF | TRBJ2-7 | NA | NA | TRBV15
TGTGCCAGCAGGGACAGGGGAGGTTTCAATGAGCAGTTCTTC | CASRDRGGFNEQFF | TRBJ2-1 | TRBD1 | few | TRBV28
TGTGCCAGCAGTTACTTCTCCAACACTGAAGCTTTCTTT | CASSYFSNTEAFF | TRBJ1-1 | NA | NA | TRBV6-2/TRBV6-3
TGTGCCAGCAGCTTGGGGAGCGGTGGCCTTTTGCGGGGCTACACCTTC | CASSLGSGGLLRGYTF | TRBJ1-2 | NA | few | TRBV7-9
TGCGCCAGCAGCGGAGGACAGGTGGGACCTAATAATTCACCCCTCCACTTT | CASSGGQVGPNNSPLHF | TRBJ1-6 | TRBD1 | NA | TRBV5-1
TGTGCCAGCAGCCTCAACAGGGGAGACCAGCCCCAGCATTTT | CASSLNRGDQPQHF | TRBJ1-5 | TRBD1 | few | TRBV5-5
TGTGCCAGCAGGCAGGGAGGGGGTTCCTACGAGCAGTACTTC | CASRQGGGSYEQYF | TRBJ2-7 | NA | NA | TRBV6-5
TGTGCCAGCGGACAGGGAATGAGGGAGACCCAGTACTTC | CASGQGMRETQYF | TRBJ2-5 | TRBD1 | NA | TRBV6-5
TGTGCCACCAGCAGTGGACAGTCGAGCTCCTATAATTCACCCCTCCACTTT | CATSSGQSSSYNSPLHF | TRBJ1-6 | NA | NA | TRBV15
TGTGCCAGCAGCCCCGCCCAACCCGAGATTAATTCACCCCTCCACTTT | CASSPAQPEINSPLHF | TRBJ1-6 | NA | NA | TRBV5-5
TGCGCCAGCAGCCGAAGCGAGGGCCTGGGGGAGCAGTACTTC | CASSRSEGLGEQYF | TRBJ2-7 | NA | NA | TRBV5-1
TGTGCCAGCAGCCGGGATTACTCTGGAAACACCATATATTTT | CASSRDYSGNTIYF | TRBJ1-3 | NA | NA | TRBV7-2
TGTGCCAGAAGCTATTACCCGGGACAGGGGAATAACGAGCAGTACTTC | CARSYYPGQGNNEQYF | TRBJ2-7 | TRBD1 | NA | TRBV5-3
TGCGCCAGCAGCCAAGATCGGGGGTGGCCCCAGCATTTT | CASSQDRGWPQHF | TRBJ1-5 | NA | few | TRBV4-3